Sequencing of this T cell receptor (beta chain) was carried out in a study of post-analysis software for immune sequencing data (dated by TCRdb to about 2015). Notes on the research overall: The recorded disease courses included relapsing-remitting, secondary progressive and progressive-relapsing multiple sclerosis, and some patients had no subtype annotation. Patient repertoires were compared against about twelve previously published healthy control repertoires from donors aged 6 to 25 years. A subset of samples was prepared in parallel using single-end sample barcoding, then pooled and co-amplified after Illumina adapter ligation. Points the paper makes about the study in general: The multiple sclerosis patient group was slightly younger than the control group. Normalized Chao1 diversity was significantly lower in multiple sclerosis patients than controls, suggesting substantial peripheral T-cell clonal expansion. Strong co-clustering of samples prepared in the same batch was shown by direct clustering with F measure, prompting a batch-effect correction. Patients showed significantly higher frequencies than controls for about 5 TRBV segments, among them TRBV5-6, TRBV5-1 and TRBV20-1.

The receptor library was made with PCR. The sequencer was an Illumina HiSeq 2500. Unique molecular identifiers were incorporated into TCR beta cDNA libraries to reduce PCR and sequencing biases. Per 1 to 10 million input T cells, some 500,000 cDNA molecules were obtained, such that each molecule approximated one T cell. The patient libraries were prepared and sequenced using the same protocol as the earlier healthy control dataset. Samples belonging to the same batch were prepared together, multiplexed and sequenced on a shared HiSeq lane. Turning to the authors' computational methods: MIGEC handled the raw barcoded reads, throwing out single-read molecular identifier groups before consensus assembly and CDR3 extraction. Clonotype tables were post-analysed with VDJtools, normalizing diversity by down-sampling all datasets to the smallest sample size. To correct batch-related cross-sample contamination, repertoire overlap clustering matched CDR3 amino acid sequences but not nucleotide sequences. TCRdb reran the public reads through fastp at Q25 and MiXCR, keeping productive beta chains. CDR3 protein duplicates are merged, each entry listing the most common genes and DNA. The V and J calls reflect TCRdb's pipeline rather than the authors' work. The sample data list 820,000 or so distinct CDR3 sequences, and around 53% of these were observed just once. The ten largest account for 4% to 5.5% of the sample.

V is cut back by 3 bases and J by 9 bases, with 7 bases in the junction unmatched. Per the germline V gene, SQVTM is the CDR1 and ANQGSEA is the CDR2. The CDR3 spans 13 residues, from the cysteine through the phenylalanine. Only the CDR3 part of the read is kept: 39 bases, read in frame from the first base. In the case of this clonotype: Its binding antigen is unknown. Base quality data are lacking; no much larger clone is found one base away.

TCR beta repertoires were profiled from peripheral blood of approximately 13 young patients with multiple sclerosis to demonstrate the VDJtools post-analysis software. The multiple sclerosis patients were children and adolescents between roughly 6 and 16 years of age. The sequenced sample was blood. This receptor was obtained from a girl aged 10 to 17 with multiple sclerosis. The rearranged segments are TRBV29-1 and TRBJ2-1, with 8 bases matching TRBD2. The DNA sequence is TGCAGCGTTGAGCCTCTCCGGGAGGGTGAGCAGTTCTTC. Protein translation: CSVEPLREGEQFF.